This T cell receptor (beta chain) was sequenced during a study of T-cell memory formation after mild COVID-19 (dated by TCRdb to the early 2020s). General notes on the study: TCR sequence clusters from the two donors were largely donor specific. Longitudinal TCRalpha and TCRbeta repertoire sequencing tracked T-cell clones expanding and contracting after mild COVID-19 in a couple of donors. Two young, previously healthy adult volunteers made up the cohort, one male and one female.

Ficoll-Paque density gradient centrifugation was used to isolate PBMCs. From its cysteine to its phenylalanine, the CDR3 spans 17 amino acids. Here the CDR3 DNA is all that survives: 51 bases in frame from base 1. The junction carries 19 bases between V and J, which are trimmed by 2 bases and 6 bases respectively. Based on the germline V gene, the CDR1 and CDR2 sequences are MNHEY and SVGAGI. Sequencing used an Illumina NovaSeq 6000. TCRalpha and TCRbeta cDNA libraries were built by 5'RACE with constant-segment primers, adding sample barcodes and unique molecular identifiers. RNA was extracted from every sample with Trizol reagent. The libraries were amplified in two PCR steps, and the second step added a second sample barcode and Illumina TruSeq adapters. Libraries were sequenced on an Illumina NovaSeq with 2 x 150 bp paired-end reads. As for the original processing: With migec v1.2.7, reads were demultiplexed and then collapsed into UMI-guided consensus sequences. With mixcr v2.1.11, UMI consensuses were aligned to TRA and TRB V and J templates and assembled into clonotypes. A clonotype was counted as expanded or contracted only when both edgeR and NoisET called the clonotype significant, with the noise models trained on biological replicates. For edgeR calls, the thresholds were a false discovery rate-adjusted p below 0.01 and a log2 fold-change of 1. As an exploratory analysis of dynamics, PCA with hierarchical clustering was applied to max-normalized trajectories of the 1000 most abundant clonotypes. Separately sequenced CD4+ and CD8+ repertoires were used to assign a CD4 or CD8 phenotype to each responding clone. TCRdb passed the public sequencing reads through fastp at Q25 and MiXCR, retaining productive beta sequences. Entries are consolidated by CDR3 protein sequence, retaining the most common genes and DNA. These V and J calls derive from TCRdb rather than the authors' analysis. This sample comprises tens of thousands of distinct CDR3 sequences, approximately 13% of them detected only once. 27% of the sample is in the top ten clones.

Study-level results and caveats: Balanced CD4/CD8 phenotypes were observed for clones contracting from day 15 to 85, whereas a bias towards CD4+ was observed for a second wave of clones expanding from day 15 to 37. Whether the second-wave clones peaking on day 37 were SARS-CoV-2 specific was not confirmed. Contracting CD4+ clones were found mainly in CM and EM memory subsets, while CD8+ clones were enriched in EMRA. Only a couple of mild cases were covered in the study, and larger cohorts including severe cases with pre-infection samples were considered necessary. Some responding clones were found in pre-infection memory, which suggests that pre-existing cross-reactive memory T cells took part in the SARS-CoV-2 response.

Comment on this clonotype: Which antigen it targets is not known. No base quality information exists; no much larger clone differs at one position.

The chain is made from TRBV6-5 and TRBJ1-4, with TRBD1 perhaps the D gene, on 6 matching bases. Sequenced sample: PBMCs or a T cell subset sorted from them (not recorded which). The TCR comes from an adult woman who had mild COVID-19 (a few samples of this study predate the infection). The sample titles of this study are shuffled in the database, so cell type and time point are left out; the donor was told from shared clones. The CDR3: CASSYLYTTRGDEKLFF. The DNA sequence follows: TGTGCCAGCAGTTACCTATATACCACAAGGGGGGATGAAAAACTGTTTTTT.